A selection of T cell receptor beta chains follows, all from one sample in a study of cytomegalovirus exposure and HLA in healthy donors. Measured with immunoSEQ multiplex PCR; TCRdb has only the in-frame clones, and not every one. Seen here are roughly 160,000 clones, 85% observed once, and the top ten hold 1%. The sequenced material came from PBMCs. The receptors were gathered from a boy aged 2-15 years in good health and CMV-seronegative. CDR3s include the opening cysteine and the closing phenylalanine or tryptophan. Each record gives: V gene, J gene, CDR3 protein.

v_gene: TRBV10-3; j_gene: TRBJ2-3; CDR3aa: CAISETGGIGDTQYF
v_gene: TRBV29-1; j_gene: TRBJ1-1; CDR3aa: CSVESTGSGLGMNTEAFF
v_gene: TRBV30; j_gene: TRBJ1-5; CDR3aa: CAWRDRGGQPQHF
v_gene: TRBV18; j_gene: TRBJ2-1; CDR3aa: CASSQLTGSSYNEQFF
v_gene: TRBV30; j_gene: TRBJ2-3; CDR3aa: CAWSVLTGYTDTQYF
v_gene: TRBV28; j_gene: TRBJ2-1; CDR3aa: CAIGTSGRVMFF
v_gene: TRBV7-9; j_gene: TRBJ1-2; CDR3aa: CAISQATLSIGGYTF
v_gene: TRBV19; j_gene: TRBJ1-2; CDR3aa: CASSSPISFYGYTF
v_gene: TRBV7-3; j_gene: TRBJ2-1; CDR3aa: CASSSGLAASYNEQFF
v_gene: TRBV5-6; j_gene: TRBJ1-4; CDR3aa: CASSLAGTEDEKLFF
v_gene: TRBV5-1; j_gene: TRBJ2-1; CDR3aa: CASSYNNEQFF
v_gene: TRBV28; j_gene: TRBJ1-2; CDR3aa: CASSLRWDLGHYGYTF
v_gene: TRBV9; j_gene: TRBJ2-7; CDR3aa: CASSLGTSGSSYEQYF
v_gene: TRBV6-1; j_gene: TRBJ2-1; CDR3aa: CASSLNQGSYNEQFF
v_gene: TRBV29-1; j_gene: TRBJ1-1; CDR3aa: CSVLQVINTEAFF
v_gene: TRBV5-4; j_gene: TRBJ2-1; CDR3aa: CASSQGQGATIYNEQFF
v_gene: TRBV9; j_gene: TRBJ1-2; CDR3aa: CASSPMGQGAEGYTF
v_gene: TRBV19; j_gene: TRBJ2-7; CDR3aa: CASRPTAGGGNEQYF
v_gene: TRBV28; j_gene: TRBJ2-2; CDR3aa: CASSSPIRLAGGGELFF
v_gene: TRBV30; j_gene: TRBJ2-1; CDR3aa: CAWSALSSTTYNEQFF
v_gene: TRBV15; j_gene: TRBJ1-5; CDR3aa: CATSTTGGAGQPQHF
v_gene: TRBV7-9; j_gene: TRBJ2-3; CDR3aa: CASRGVRPRGGRYTDTQYF
v_gene: TRBV6-1; j_gene: TRBJ1-2; CDR3aa: CANSETGVYGYTF
v_gene: TRBV6-4; j_gene: TRBJ1-2; CDR3aa: CASSGTGLGGYTF
v_gene: TRBV6-1; j_gene: TRBJ1-4; CDR3aa: CASSPGQGGEKLFF
v_gene: TRBV4-1; j_gene: TRBJ2-1; CDR3aa: CASSWNSGRAYNEQFF
v_gene: TRBV28; j_gene: TRBJ1-1; CDR3aa: CASSLGRTEAFF
v_gene: TRBV6-1; j_gene: TRBJ1-2; CDR3aa: CASSEGGQGVYGYTF
v_gene: TRBV4-2; j_gene: TRBJ2-1; CDR3aa: CASSPAGLIEGAYWEQFF
v_gene: TRBV7-9; j_gene: TRBJ2-7; CDR3aa: CASSPTIPGQGYYEQYF
v_gene: TRBV6-1; j_gene: TRBJ1-6; CDR3aa: CASSEAGWGQGTLSYNSPLHF
v_gene: TRBV18; j_gene: TRBJ2-1; CDR3aa: CASSVRLAVNSYNEQFF
v_gene: TRBV5-4; j_gene: TRBJ2-1; CDR3aa: CASSLRAQRGGAVGYEQFF
v_gene: TRBV7-2; j_gene: .; CDR3aa: CASSLDRGSGRYEQYF
v_gene: TRBV25-1; j_gene: TRBJ2-3; CDR3aa: CASSVNRKGPDTQYF
v_gene: TRBV28; j_gene: TRBJ2-2; CDR3aa: CASSFGVGASGYTGELFF
v_gene: TRBV29-1; j_gene: TRBJ2-7; CDR3aa: CSVGGQHYEQYF
v_gene: TRBV6-5; j_gene: TRBJ1-4; CDR3aa: CASRRQGNEKLFF
v_gene: TRBV18; j_gene: TRBJ1-1; CDR3aa: CASSRDRGDTEAFF
v_gene: TRBV28; j_gene: TRBJ2-1; CDR3aa: CASTGANEQFF
v_gene: TRBV11-2; j_gene: TRBJ2-7; CDR3aa: CASSLHPDRANNEQYF
v_gene: TRBV5-4; j_gene: TRBJ2-1; CDR3aa: CASSLAVVSSYNEQFF
v_gene: TRBV5-4; j_gene: TRBJ2-5; CDR3aa: CASSPSTGGGETQYF
v_gene: TRBV14; j_gene: TRBJ1-3; CDR3aa: CASSQVGQGLLSSGNTIYF
v_gene: TRBV4-1; j_gene: TRBJ1-5; CDR3aa: CASSPTGVLQPQHF
v_gene: TRBV10-2; j_gene: TRBJ2-1; CDR3aa: CASSEWTGGRFYNEQFF
v_gene: TRBV6-1; j_gene: TRBJ1-2; CDR3aa: CASISPGGENGYTF
v_gene: TRBV19; j_gene: TRBJ1-2; CDR3aa: CASSIAGRDNFNYGYTF
v_gene: TRBV6-1; j_gene: TRBJ1-2; CDR3aa: CASSEGGDRRLYGYTF
v_gene: TRBV15; j_gene: TRBJ2-1; CDR3aa: CATSRVGTGSYNEQFF
v_gene: TRBV28; j_gene: TRBJ1-5; CDR3aa: CASSYLGGSNQPQHF
v_gene: TRBV7-9; j_gene: TRBJ1-3; CDR3aa: CASSLAFNRASGNTIYF
v_gene: TRBV30; j_gene: TRBJ1-2; CDR3aa: CAWSTGAYGYTF
v_gene: TRBV6-5; j_gene: TRBJ2-6; CDR3aa: CASSYSMDTGDNVLTF
v_gene: TRBV6-1; j_gene: TRBJ1-2; CDR3aa: CASSEWEQARYDGYTF
v_gene: TRBV28; j_gene: TRBJ1-1; CDR3aa: CATVTTGATEAFF
v_gene: TRBV29-1; j_gene: TRBJ1-1; CDR3aa: CSGTGPEAFF